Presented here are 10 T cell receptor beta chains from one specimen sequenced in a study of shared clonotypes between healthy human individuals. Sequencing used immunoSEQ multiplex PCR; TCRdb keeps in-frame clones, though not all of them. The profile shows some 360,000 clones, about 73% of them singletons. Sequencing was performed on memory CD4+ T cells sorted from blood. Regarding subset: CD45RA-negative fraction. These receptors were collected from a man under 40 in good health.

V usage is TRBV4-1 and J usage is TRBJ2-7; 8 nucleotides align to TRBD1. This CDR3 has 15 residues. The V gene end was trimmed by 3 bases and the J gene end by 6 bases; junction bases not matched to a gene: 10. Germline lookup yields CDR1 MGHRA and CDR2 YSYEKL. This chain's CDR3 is CASSQVPGQEVEQYF. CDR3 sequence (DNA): TGCGCCAGCAGCCAGGTTCCGGGACAGGAGGTCGAGCAGTACTTC.

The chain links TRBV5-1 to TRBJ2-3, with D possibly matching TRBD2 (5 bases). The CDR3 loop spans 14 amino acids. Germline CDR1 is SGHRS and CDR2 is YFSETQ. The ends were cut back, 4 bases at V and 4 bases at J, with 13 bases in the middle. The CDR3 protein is CASSLGVGADTQYF. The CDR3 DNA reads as TGCGCCAGCAGCCTAGGTGTCGGGGCAGATACGCAGTATTTT.

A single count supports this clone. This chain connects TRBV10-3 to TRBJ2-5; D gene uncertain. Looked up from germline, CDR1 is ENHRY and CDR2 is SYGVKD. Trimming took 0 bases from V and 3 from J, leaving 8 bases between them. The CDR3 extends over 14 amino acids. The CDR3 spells CAISESQWEETQYF. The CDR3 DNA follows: TGTGCCATCAGTGAGTCGCAGTGGGAAGAGACCCAGTACTTC.

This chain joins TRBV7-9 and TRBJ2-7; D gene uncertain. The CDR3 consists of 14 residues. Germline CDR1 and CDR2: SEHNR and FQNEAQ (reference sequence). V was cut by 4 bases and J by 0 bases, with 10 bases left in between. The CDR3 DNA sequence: TGTGCCAGCAGCTATCCAGGAATCTCCTACGAGCAGTACTTC. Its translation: CASSYPGISYEQYF.

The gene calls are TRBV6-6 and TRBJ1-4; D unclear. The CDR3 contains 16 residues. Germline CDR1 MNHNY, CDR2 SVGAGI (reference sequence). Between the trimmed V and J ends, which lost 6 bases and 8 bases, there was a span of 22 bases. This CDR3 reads CASSPTAGNGGEKLFF. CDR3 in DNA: TGTGCCAGCAGCCCAACGGCCGGGAACGGAGGCGAAAAACTGTTTTTT.

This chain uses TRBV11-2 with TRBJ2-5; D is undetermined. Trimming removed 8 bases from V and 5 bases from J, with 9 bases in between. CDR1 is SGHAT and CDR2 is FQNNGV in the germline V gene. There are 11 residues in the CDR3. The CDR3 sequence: CASGVGETQYF. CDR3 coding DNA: TGTGCCAGCGGGGTAGGCGAGACCCAGTACTTC.

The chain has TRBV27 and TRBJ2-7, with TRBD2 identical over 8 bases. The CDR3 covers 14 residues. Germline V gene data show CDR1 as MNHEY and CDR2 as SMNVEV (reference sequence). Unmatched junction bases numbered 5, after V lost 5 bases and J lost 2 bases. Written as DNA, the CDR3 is TGTGCCAGCAGTGCGTCTAGCGGGCCCTACGAGCAGTACTTC. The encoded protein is CASSASSGPYEQYF.

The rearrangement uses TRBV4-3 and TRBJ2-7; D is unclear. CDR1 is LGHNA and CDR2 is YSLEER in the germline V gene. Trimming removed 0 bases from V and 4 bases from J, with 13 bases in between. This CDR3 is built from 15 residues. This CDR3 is CASSQDDSFFYEQYF. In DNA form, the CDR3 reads TGCGCCAGCAGCCAAGATGATAGTTTCTTTTACGAGCAGTACTTC.

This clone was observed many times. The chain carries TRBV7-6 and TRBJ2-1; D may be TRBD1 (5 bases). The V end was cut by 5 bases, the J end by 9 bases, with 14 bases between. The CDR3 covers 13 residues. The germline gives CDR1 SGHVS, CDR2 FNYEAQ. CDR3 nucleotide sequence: TGTGCCAGCAGCCGAAACATACAGGCTGAGCAGTTCTTC. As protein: CASSRNIQAEQFF.

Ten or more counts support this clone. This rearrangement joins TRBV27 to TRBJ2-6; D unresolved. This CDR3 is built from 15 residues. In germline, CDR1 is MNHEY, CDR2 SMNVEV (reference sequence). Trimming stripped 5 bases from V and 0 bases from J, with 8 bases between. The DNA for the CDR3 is TGTGCCAGCAGTAGTCGAAACTCTGGGGCCAACGTCCTGACTTTC. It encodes CASSSRNSGANVLTF. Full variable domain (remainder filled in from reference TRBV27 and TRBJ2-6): EAQVTQNPRYLITVTGKKLTVTCSQNMNHEYMSWYRQDPGLGLRQIYYSMNVEVTDKGDVPEGYKVSRKEKRNFPLILESPSPNQTSLYFCASSSRNSGANVLTFGAGSRLTVL.